One sample yielded the 26 T cell receptor beta chains listed below, sequenced in a study of cytomegalovirus exposure and HLA in healthy donors. In the PCR, 60 Vbeta and 13 Jbeta primers were used. Only in-frame clones appear in the TCRdb table, and some are missing; sequencing was by immunoSEQ multiplex PCR. In the table there are about 130,000 clones, approximately 81% of which are singletons. The sample was PBMCs. The origin of the receptors is a male donor in good health and CMV-seronegative.

The J gene is TRBJ1-2, the V gene TRBV9; TRBD1 matches 8 bases. The V gene's germline CDR1 is SGDLS and CDR2 YYNGEE. This CDR3 is 13 amino acids long. J lost 4 bases, V lost 5 bases, and 4 bases had no gene match. CDR3 protein: CASSQGQGYGYTF. The CDR3 DNA reads as TGTGCCAGCAGTCAAGGACAGGGCTATGGCTACACCTTC.

The chain recombines TRBV7-6 with TRBJ2-7; D remains ambiguous. The CDR3 has 14 residues. Trimming removed 0 bases from V and 8 bases from J, with 14 bases in between. From germline, CDR1 is SGHVS and CDR2 FNYEAQ. CDR3 nucleotides: TGTGCCAGCAGCTTAGCCAGGAACACCCCGCAGCAGTACTTC. This sequence encodes CASSLARNTPQQYF.

The chain is built from TRBV2 and TRBJ2-3, with no clear D. The ends were cut back, 3 bases at V and 0 bases at J, with 10 bases in the middle. Per the germline V gene, CDR1 is SNHLY and CDR2 is FYNNEI. CDR3 length: 15 residues. CDR3 amino acids: CASSDLHGSTDTQYF. CDR3 DNA: TGTGCCAGCAGTGATCTACACGGGAGCACAGATACGCAGTATTTT.

This clone appeared a single time. The chain is built from TRBV18 and TRBJ2-2; 10 nucleotides match TRBD1. CDR3 length equals 16 residues. The V gene's germline CDR1 is KGHSH and CDR2 LQKENI. V gave up 3 bases and J gave up 4 bases; unmatched junction bases: 5. CDR3 nucleotide sequence: TGTGCCAGCTCACCTCCGGGACAGGGGATCACCGGGGAGCTGTTTTTT. Its translation: CASSPPGQGITGELFF. Full variable domain (outside the CDR3, taken from reference TRBV18 and TRBJ2-2): NAGVMQNPRHLVRRRGQEARLRCSPMKGHSHVYWYRQLPEEGLKFMVYLQKENIIDESGMPKERFSAEFPKEGPSILRIQQVVRGDSAAYFCASSPPGQGITGELFFGEGSRLTVL.

J is TRBJ1-1 and V is TRBV28; TRBD1 matches 7 bases. The V and J ends lost 5 bases and 3 bases, in that order; junction bases with no gene match: 18. The CDR3 runs 18 residues. CDR1 is MDHEN, CDR2 SYDVKM, per germline. This CDR3 is CASSPMTGMGEGHTEAFF. Written as DNA, the CDR3 is TGTGCCAGCAGTCCGATGACAGGGATGGGTGAGGGACACACTGAAGCTTTCTTT. Filled out from reference TRBV28 and TRBJ1-1, the complete variable domain reads DVKVTQSSRYLVKRTGEKVFLECVQDMDHENMFWYRQDPGLGLRLIYFSYDVKMKEKGDIPEGYSVSREKKERFSLILESASTNQTSMYLCASSPMTGMGEGHTEAFFGQGTRLTVV.

The rearrangement uses TRBV7-2 and TRBJ2-1; D not resolved. V dropped 5 bases and J dropped 5 bases, with 7 bases sitting between them. Germline V gives CDR1 SGHTA, CDR2 FQGNSA. The CDR3 runs to 12 residues. The CDR3 nucleotides read TGTGCCAGCAGCCGAGACAACAATGAGCAGTTCTTC. Translation: CASSRDNNEQFF.

The count of this clone is one. One end of the junction fails to match germline, which may point to a read error. The chain recombines TRBV7-7 with TRBJ2-3; tentatively, D is TRBD2 (6 bases). The CDR3 length is 13 residues. Looked up from germline, CDR1 is SSHAT and CDR2 is FNYEAQ (reference sequence). As DNA, the CDR3 is TGTGCTAGCAGCTTATGGAGGGGAGATACGCAGTATTTT. Amino acids: CASSLWRGDTQYF.

The V and J genes are TRBV30 and TRBJ1-1, with D unclear. This CDR3 comprises 12 residues. V dropped 5 bases and J dropped 5 bases, with 12 bases sitting between them. CDR1 and CDR2 (germline): GTSNPN, SVGIG (reference sequence). CDR3 DNA: TGTGCCTGGTTGGGCCACGGTACTGAAGCTTTCTTT. Its protein product is CAWLGHGTEAFF.

This chain uses TRBV2 with TRBJ2-7, with 8 bases fitting TRBD1. The CDR3 has 13 residues. V gave up 7 bases and J gave up 3 bases; unmatched junction bases: 5. Germline V lookup: CDR1 SNHLY, CDR2 FYNNEI. CDR3 loop: CASNRQGYYEQYF. The CDR3 bases are TGTGCCAGCAACAGACAGGGGTACTACGAGCAGTACTTC.

The CDR3 loop is CASGGLAGLTDTQYF. CDR3 sequence (DNA): TGTGCCAGCGGGGGGCTAGCGGGCCTCACAGATACGCAGTATTTT. This chain links TRBV2 with TRBJ2-3, with 8 bases matching TRBD2. The ends lost 8 bases at V and 2 bases at J; junction bases unmatched: 9. Germline V lookup: CDR1 SNHLY, CDR2 FYNNEI. This CDR3 is built from 15 residues.

This chain uses TRBV29-1 with TRBJ2-4, with 14 positions matching TRBD2. Germline V CDR1 and CDR2: SQVTM, ANQGSEA. The CDR3 runs 17 residues. The junction had 15 bases not matched to a gene; V was cut back by 7 bases and J by 7 bases. The CDR3 sequence: CSAEKRGLAGGGNIQYF. The CDR3 bases are TGCAGCGCAGAAAAACGAGGACTAGCGGGAGGTGGTAACATTCAGTACTTC. The entire variable domain, with the rest obtained from reference TRBV29-1 and TRBJ2-4, is as follows: SAVISQKPSRDICQRGTSLTIQCQVDSQVTMMFWYRQQPGQSLTLIATANQGSEATYESGFVIDKFPISRPNLTFSTLTVSNMSPEDSSIYLCSAEKRGLAGGGNIQYFGAGTRLSVL.

This clone was seen just once. The chain uses TRBV28 and TRBJ1-5; possibly TRBD1 for D (6 bases). The germline gives CDR1 MDHEN, CDR2 SYDVKM. This CDR3 spans 13 amino acids. Deletions cut 6 bases from V and 10 bases from J, with 16 bases between. In DNA form, the CDR3 reads TGTGCCAGCAGCAGGACTGGCAGGGGACCCCAGCATTTT. Translated: CASSRTGRGPQHF.

The chain joins TRBV6-4 to TRBJ1-3; D is unresolved. This CDR3 spans 13 amino acids. V dropped 6 bases and J dropped 2 bases, with 8 bases sitting between them. Germline V gene lookup returns CDR1 MRHNA and CDR2 SNTAGT. The CDR3 loop reads CASSEQAGNTIYF. The CDR3 nucleotides are TGTGCCAGCAGCGAACAAGCTGGAAACACCATATATTTT.

J is TRBJ2-7 and V is TRBV19; TRBD1 matches at 7 bases. CDR1 LNHDA and CDR2 SQIVND come from the germline V gene (reference sequence). The CDR3 consists of 13 residues. J lost 3 bases, V lost 3 bases, and 2 bases had no gene match. CDR3 amino acids: CASSIGTDYEQYF. As DNA, the CDR3 is TGTGCCAGTAGTATTGGGACAGACTACGAGCAGTACTTC.

The chain combines TRBV18 with TRBJ2-5, with a weak D call TRBD2 (6 bases). The germline V and J ends were trimmed by 6 bases and 5 bases, with 13 bases remaining between them. The CDR3 sequence is 13 residues long. Per the germline V gene, CDR1 is KGHSH and CDR2 is LQKENI. CDR3 sequence reads: CASSTGVGETQYF. CDR3 in DNA: TGTGCCAGCTCGACGGGAGTGGGTGAGACCCAGTACTTC.

This clone was recorded once. The chain couples TRBV28 to TRBJ2-3; D is uncertain. Trimming shortened V by 2 bases and J by 6 bases, and 6 bases separated the two germline ends. The CDR3 covers 12 residues. Germline V gene lookup returns CDR1 MDHEN and CDR2 SYDVKM. CDR3 sequence reads: CASSLTGDTQYF. Here the CDR3 DNA reads TGTGCCAGCAGTTTAACCGGGGATACGCAGTATTTT.

This clone came up a few times. This chain links TRBV7-8 with TRBJ2-5; 13 bases are shared with TRBD2. From germline, CDR1 is SGHVS and CDR2 FQNEAQ. CDR3 length: 17 residues. Unmatched junction bases numbered 7, after V lost 6 bases and J lost 0 bases. The CDR3 nucleotides are TGTGCCAGCAGACCCGGGACTAGCGGGACGTACCAAGAGACCCAGTACTTC. It codes for CASRPGTSGTYQETQYF.

The CDR3 DNA reads as TGTGCCAGCAGTTTTACCTACAATGAGCAGTTCTTC. Amino acid sequence: CASSFTYNEQFF. The rearrangement uses TRBV7-2 and TRBJ2-1; D call uncertain. The CDR3 length is 12 residues. Germline V gene sequence: CDR1 SGHTA, CDR2 FQGNSA. The ends were cut back, 6 bases at V and 2 bases at J, with 5 bases in the middle.

This clone was detected only a few times. The V and J genes are TRBV7-3 and TRBJ2-2; a weak D match, TRBD2 (6 bases). V was clipped by 1 base and J by 6 bases, with 12 bases between them. Germline V gene lookup returns CDR1 SGHTA and CDR2 FQGTGA. The CDR3 runs to 15 residues. The CDR3 sequence is CASSLNSQRAGELFF. The CDR3 DNA reads TGTGCCAGCAGCTTAAACTCGCAGCGGGCCGGGGAGCTGTTTTTT.

The CDR3 loop is CARTFGGFLSYEQYF. CDR3 sequence (DNA): TGTGCCAGAACTTTTGGGGGGTTCCTCTCCTACGAGCAGTACTTC. The V gene is TRBV5-3, the J gene TRBJ2-7, with a weak D call TRBD2 (6 bases). TRBV5-3 is treated as an ORF (open reading frame) with a function not yet certain. The CDR3 is 15 amino acids. V was cut by 6 bases and J by 0 bases, with 16 bases left in between.

The chain has TRBV5-4 and TRBJ2-5, with 7 bases that match TRBD1. CDR1 is SGHNT, CDR2 YYREEE, per germline (reference sequence). J lost 5 bases, V lost 4 bases, and 8 bases had no gene match. CDR3 length equals 14 residues. The CDR3 spells CASSLGTVRETQYF. The CDR3 DNA sequence: TGTGCCAGCAGCCTCGGGACAGTGCGGGAGACCCAGTACTTC.

The gene calls are TRBV19 and TRBJ2-2; weak D call: TRBD1 (5 bases). V was pared by 7 bases and J by 5 bases, with 8 bases between. The CDR3 is 12 amino acids. Germline lookup yields CDR1 LNHDA and CDR2 SQIVND (reference sequence). The CDR3 DNA follows: TGTGCCAGTACAGGGAAGACCGGGGAGCTGTTTTTT. Encoded protein: CASTGKTGELFF.

This chain links TRBV11-2 with TRBJ2-7; TRBD1 is a possible D gene (6 bases). Trimming stripped 2 bases from V and 7 bases from J, with 9 bases between. The CDR3 consists of 12 residues. The germline CDR1 and CDR2 sequences are SGHAT and FQNNGV. CDR3: CASSLTGSEQYF. The CDR3 DNA reads as TGTGCCAGCAGCTTAACAGGGAGTGAGCAGTACTTC. Using reference TRBV11-2 and TRBJ2-7 for the parts outside the CDR3, the full variable domain is EAGVAQSPRYKIIEKRQSVAFWCNPISGHATLYWYQQILGQGPKLLIQFQNNGVVDDSQLPKDRFSAERLKGVDSTLKIQPAKLEDSAVYLCASSLTGSEQYFGPGTRLTVT.

The chain links TRBV19 to TRBJ1-5; D gene uncertain. Germline-derived CDR1 and CDR2 are LNHDA and SQIVND (reference sequence). Trimming left V 5 bases short and J 3 bases short, with 11 bases between. The CDR3 is 14 amino acids. CDR3 DNA sequence: TGTGCCAGTAGTGTGTCGGGGTCCAATCAGCCCCAGCATTTT. Protein sequence: CASSVSGSNQPQHF.

This rearrangement joins TRBV18 to TRBJ2-3, with a weak D call TRBD1 (5 bases). Trimming pared 1 base from V and 0 bases from J, leaving 8 bases between. The CDR3 has 15 residues. Germline V gene data show CDR1 as KGHSH and CDR2 as LQKENI. CDR3 DNA: TGTGCCAGCTCACCACATAAGGGGAGCACAGATACGCAGTATTTT. Its translation is CASSPHKGSTDTQYF.

This clone appeared a single time. The chain is built from TRBV7-9 and TRBJ1-6; no definite D call. V was pared by 7 bases and J by 0 bases, with 7 bases between. Germline CDR1 and CDR2: SEHNR and FQNEAQ (reference sequence). CDR3 length: 14 residues. CDR3 sequence reads: CASMALSYNSPLHF. The CDR3 DNA reads TGTGCCAGCATGGCCCTCTCCTATAATTCACCCCTCCACTTT.